This paragraph reports one T cell receptor beta chain. This sample is part of a study of control samples from healthy donors and cancer patients. Sequencing was performed with immunoSEQ multiplex PCR; in TCRdb, only in-frame clones are kept and a portion is missing. This table has around 120,000 clones, 88% appearing once. Germline V CDR1 and CDR2: MNHNY, SVGAGI (reference sequence). V lost 1 base, J lost 3 bases, and 10 bases lay in between. The CDR3 has 14 amino acids. This clonotype was obtained from a man aged 40-55 years in good health. Sequencing was done on a sample of blood. The V and J genes are TRBV6-6 and TRBJ2-7; D is ambiguous. The CDR3: CASSYFPSGYEQYF. The CDR3 DNA follows: TGTGCCAGCAGTTACTTTCCCTCCGGCTACGAGCAGTACTTC.